This T cell receptor beta chain is from a study of CD8 T cells in ankylosing spondylitis. TCRdb re-called the 5' RACE reads with MiXCR, one entry per CDR3 protein. The profile shows hundreds of thousands of distinct CDR3 sequences, 20% to 30% of them singletons. V was shortened by 1 base and J by 4 bases, with 7 bases between the two germline ends. CDR1 is SGHTA, CDR2 FQGNSA, per germline. CDR3 length: 14 residues. Comment on this clonotype: Its specificity is not known.

Notes on the study in general: There was a TCR beta motif, made of eight highly homologous variants, that appeared characteristic of ankylosing spondylitis blood.

The source is a male donor with ankylosing spondylitis. The chain combines TRBV7-2 with TRBJ2-2; the D is unclear. The sample comprised blood, either unsorted or a sorted T cell fraction (not recorded which). The CDR3, as DNA: TGTGCCAGCAGCTTAGATTTGGTCACCGGGGAGCTGTTTTTT. This gives the protein CASSLDLVTGELFF.